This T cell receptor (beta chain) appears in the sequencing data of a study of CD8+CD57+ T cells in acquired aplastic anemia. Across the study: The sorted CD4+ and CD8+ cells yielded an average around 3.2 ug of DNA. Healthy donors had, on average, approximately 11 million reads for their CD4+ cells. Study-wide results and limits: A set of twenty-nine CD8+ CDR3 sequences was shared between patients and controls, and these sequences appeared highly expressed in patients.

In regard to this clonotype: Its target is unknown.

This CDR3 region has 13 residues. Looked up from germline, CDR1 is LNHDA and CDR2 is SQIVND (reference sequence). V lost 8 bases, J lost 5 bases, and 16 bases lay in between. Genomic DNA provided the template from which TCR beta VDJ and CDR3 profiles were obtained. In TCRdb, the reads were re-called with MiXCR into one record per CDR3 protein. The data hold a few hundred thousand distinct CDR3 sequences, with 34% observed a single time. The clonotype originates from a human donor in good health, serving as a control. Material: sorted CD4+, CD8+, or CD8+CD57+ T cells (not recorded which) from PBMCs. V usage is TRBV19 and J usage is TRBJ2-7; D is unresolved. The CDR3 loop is CASAPLWSDEQYF. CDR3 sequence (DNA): TGTGCCAGTGCTCCCCTATGGTCAGACGAGCAGTACTTC.